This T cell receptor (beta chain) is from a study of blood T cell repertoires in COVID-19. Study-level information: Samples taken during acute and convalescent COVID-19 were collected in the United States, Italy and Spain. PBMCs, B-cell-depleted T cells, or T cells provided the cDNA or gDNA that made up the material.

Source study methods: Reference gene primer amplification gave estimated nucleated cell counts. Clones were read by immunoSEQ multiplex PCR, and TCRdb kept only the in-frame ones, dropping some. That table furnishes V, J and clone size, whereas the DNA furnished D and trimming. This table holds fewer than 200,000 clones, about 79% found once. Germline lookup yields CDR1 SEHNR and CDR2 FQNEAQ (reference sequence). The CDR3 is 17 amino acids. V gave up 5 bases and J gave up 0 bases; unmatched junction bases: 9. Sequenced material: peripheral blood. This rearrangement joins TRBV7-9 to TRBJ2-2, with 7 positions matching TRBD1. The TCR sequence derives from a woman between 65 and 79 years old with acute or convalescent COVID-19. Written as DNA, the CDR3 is TGTGCCAGCAGCCCGATTATCCAGGGGGCGAACACCGGGGAGCTGTTTTTT. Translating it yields CASSPIIQGANTGELFF.